Listed below are T cell receptor beta chains from one sample, sequenced in a study of naive and memory T cell subsets. A single record per CDR3 protein comes from TCRdb applying MiXCR to the UMI-ligation and nested PCR reads. The sample shows roughly 150,000 distinct CDR3 sequences, approximately 22% of them seen only once. Material: naive CD4+ T cells from blood. The receptor source for this set is a human donor in good health. The CDR3 runs from the conserved cysteine through the conserved F or W. The D gene is left open where the match is weak. Not every row has a clone size; where given, it reads once, few, many or a size class.

clone_size	d_call	v_call	j_call	cdr3_nt	cdr3_aa
few	TRBD1	TRBV7-8	TRBJ1-1	TGTGCCAGCAGCTTAGGCAGGGGGCGGGGTGAAGCTTTCTTT	CASSLGRGRGEAFF
once	NA	TRBV28	TRBJ2-7	TGTGCCAGCGTCTCGCGGGACAACTACGAGAAGTACTTC	CASVSRDNYEKYF
NA	NA	TRBV6-5	TRBJ2-2	TGTGCCAGCAGTTACCACCGAGTGAACACCGGGGAGCTGTTTTTT	CASSYHRVNTGELFF
few	NA	TRBV15	TRBJ2-7	TGTGCCACCAGCAGATCCCACAAGCACGAGCAGTACTTC	CATSRSHKHEQYF
NA	TRBD2	TRBV6-2/TRBV6-3	TRBJ2-1	TGTGCCAGCAGTTACTCGCCTAGCGGGAGATTATACGATCAGTTCTTC	CASSYSPSGRLYDQFF
many	NA	TRBV4-3	TRBJ2-5	TGCGCCAGCAGCCAAGGGGCGTATCAAGAGACCCAGTACTTC	CASSQGAYQETQYF
NA	TRBD2	TRBV28	TRBJ2-3	TGTGCCAGCCTGGGGGAGCTTAGCGGGAGAACAGATACGCAGTATTTT	CASLGELSGRTDTQYF
NA	TRBD2	TRBV27	TRBJ2-2	TGTGCCAGCAGTCCCCTTAAACTAGCGGGAGAGATATCCGGGGAGCTGTTTTTT	CASSPLKLAGEISGELFF
NA	NA	TRBV3-1	TRBJ2-1	TGTGCCAGCAGCCGGCAGGGGTACGATGAGCAGTTCTTC	CASSRQGYDEQFF
few	NA	TRBV29-1	TRBJ2-7	TGCAGCGTTGCCCTCGACGAGCAGTACTTC	CSVALDEQYF
few	NA	TRBV7-2	TRBJ2-7	TGTGCCAGCAGCTTAAGGTTCAGCAAAGAGCAGTACTTC	CASSLRFSKEQYF
few	TRBD2	TRBV2	TRBJ2-4	TGTGCCAGCAGAGCGACTAGCGGGGAAGCCAAAAACATTCAGTACTTC	CASRATSGEAKNIQYF
NA	NA	TRBV10-3	TRBJ2-7	TGTGCCATCAGTGAGTCGGCGGCAGCCTCCTACGAGCAGTACTTC	CAISESAAASYEQYF
NA	NA	TRBV20-1	TRBJ1-2	TGCAGTGCCACGGACAACTATGGCTACACCTTC	CSATDNYGYTF
NA	TRBD2	TRBV29-1	TRBJ2-1	TGCAGCGTTGTTCTTTCCAGCGGGAGGGCCTCCTACAATGAGCAGTTCTTC	CSVVLSSGRASYNEQFF
few	NA	TRBV28	TRBJ2-1	TGTGCCAGCAGTTTGGGAGGGGGTGCAAATGAGCAGTTCTTC	CASSLGGGANEQFF
NA	TRBD2	TRBV29-1	TRBJ2-2	TGTAGCGTTGTACGGGGGGCGAACACCGGGGAGCTGTTTTTT	CSVVRGANTGELFF
many	NA	TRBV30	TRBJ2-3	TGTGCCTGGACCCACCGAGGACTTTACACAGATACGCAGTATTTT	CAWTHRGLYTDTQYF
few	NA	TRBV27	TRBJ2-7	TGTGCCAGCAGTTTATATAGTGTCCCCTCCTACGAGCAGTACTTC	CASSLYSVPSYEQYF
NA	NA	TRBV6-1	TRBJ2-3	TGTGCCAGCAGTGAAGCAAAACCCTCCACAGATACGCAGTATTTT	CASSEAKPSTDTQYF
few	TRBD2	TRBV6-5	TRBJ2-1	TGTGCCAGCAGGCGGACTAGCGGTCCCTACAATGAGCAGTTCTTC	CASRRTSGPYNEQFF
NA	NA	TRBV28	TRBJ2-4	TGTGCCAGCAGTTTAGGTGGAGAAACAAACATTCAGTACTTC	CASSLGGETNIQYF
many	TRBD2	TRBV6-2/TRBV6-3	TRBJ2-3	TGTGCCAGCAGTTACAGCGGGAGTACGCAGTATTTT	CASSYSGSTQYF
NA	NA	TRBV29-1	TRBJ2-3	TGCAGCGTTGATCGAGTTTCCACAGATACGCAGTATTTT	CSVDRVSTDTQYF
NA	TRBD2	TRBV3-1	TRBJ2-3	TGTGCCAGCAGCCCTTACTATGGACTAGCGGGACCCACAGATACGCAGTATTTT	CASSPYYGLAGPTDTQYF
few	NA	TRBV5-1	TRBJ2-7	TGCGCCAGCAGAGCGGCCGCAAGCTCCTACGAGCAGTACTTC	CASRAAASSYEQYF
NA	NA	TRBV28	TRBJ2-1	TGTGCCAGCACCCAGGACTCCTCCTACTCCTACAATGAGCAGTTCTTC	CASTQDSSYSYNEQFF
NA	NA	TRBV3-1	TRBJ2-5	TGTGCCAGCAGCCAAGTCGCGGGGGAGACCCAGTACTTC	CASSQVAGETQYF
NA	NA	TRBV11-2	TRBJ2-3	TGTGCCAGCAGCGGTCGACCCAGGGGAGATACGCAGTATTTT	CASSGRPRGDTQYF
many	NA	TRBV28	TRBJ1-5	TGTGCCAGCAGTCGACAGTTAGGAGACAATCAGCCCCAGCATTTT	CASSRQLGDNQPQHF
few	NA	TRBV12-3/TRBV12-4	TRBJ2-4	TGTGCCAGCAGTTCCGGGTTGGCCAAAAACATTCAGTACTTC	CASSSGLAKNIQYF